This TCR beta chain is drawn from a study of cytomegalovirus exposure and HLA in healthy donors. Study-level results: Available immune exposure information was restricted to CMV serostatus only. Being productive about 87% or about 30% of the time was typical of most TCR beta V segments in an earlier analysis. Altogether, some 160 TCR beta chains were recorded as cytomegalovirus-associated.

In regard to this clone: No antigen is known for it.

The germline CDR1 and CDR2 sequences are SEHNR and FQNEAQ (reference sequence). CDR3 size: 16 residues. V was pared by 4 bases and J by 5 bases, with 18 bases between. This PCR relied on a set of 60 Vbeta primers and 13 Jbeta primers. The method was immunoSEQ multiplex PCR; TCRdb's version includes in-frame clones alone and lacks a portion of them. The sample consists of just over 150,000 clones, 70% to 90% of them appearing once. Sequencing was done on a sample of PBMCs. This clonotype originated in a woman younger than 30 in good health and CMV-seronegative. V usage is TRBV7-9 and J usage is TRBJ2-1, with a weak D call TRBD1 (5 bases). The CDR3 DNA reads as TGTGCCAGCAGCTCTTCTCGGACAACGTTAAACAATGAGCAGTTCTTC. Translated: CASSSSRTTLNNEQFF.